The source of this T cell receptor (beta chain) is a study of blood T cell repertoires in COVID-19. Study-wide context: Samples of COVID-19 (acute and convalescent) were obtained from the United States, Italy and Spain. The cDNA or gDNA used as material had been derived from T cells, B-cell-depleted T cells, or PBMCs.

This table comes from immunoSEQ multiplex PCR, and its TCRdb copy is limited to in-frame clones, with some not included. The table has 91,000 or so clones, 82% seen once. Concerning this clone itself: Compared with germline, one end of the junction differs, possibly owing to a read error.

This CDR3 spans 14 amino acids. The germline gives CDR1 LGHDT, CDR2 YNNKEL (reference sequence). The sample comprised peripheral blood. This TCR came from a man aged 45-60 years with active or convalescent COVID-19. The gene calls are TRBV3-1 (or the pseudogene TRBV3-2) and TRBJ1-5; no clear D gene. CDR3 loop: CASSQGLSNQPQHF. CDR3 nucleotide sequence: TGTGCCAGCAGTCAAGGGCTTAGCAATCAGCCCCAGCATTTT.